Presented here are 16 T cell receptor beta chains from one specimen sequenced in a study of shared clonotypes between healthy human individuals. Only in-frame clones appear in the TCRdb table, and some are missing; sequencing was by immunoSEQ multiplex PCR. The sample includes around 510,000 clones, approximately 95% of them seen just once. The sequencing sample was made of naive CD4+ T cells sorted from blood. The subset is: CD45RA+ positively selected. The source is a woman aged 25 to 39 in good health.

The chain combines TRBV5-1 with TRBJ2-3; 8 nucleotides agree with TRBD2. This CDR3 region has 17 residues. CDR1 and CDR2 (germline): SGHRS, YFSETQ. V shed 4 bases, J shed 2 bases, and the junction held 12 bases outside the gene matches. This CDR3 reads CASSLPKGAGVTDTQYF. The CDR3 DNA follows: TGCGCCAGCAGCCTACCGAAGGGAGCGGGAGTCACAGATACGCAGTATTTT.

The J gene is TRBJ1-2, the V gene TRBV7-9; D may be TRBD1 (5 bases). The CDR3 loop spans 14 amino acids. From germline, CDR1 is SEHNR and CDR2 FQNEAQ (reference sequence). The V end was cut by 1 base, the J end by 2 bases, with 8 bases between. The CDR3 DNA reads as TGTGCCAGCAGCTTAGGCTGGGGGAACTATGGCTACACCTTC. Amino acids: CASSLGWGNYGYTF.

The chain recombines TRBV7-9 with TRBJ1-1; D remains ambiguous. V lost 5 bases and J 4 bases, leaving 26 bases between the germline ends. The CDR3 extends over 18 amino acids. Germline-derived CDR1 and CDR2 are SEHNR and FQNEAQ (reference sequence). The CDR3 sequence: CASSLKTRTPGKGTEAFF. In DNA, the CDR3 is TGTGCCAGCAGCCTAAAAACCCGTACCCCTGGCAAGGGCACTGAAGCTTTCTTT.

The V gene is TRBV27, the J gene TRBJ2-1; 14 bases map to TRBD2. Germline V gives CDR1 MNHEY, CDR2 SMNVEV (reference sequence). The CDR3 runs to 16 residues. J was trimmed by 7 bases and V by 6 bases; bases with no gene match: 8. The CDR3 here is CASRRPGLAGVNEQFF. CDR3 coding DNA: TGTGCCAGCAGACGTCCGGGACTAGCGGGAGTTAATGAGCAGTTCTTC.

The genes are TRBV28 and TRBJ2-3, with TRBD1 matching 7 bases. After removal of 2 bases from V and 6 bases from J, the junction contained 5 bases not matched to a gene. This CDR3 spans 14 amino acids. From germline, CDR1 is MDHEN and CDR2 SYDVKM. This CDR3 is CASSLQGVGDTQYF. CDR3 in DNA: TGTGCCAGCAGTTTACAGGGGGTAGGTGATACGCAGTATTTT. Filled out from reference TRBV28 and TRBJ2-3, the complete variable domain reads DVKVTQSSRYLVKRTGEKVFLECVQDMDHENMFWYRQDPGLGLRLIYFSYDVKMKEKGDIPEGYSVSREKKERFSLILESASTNQTSMYLCASSLQGVGDTQYFGPGTRLTVL.

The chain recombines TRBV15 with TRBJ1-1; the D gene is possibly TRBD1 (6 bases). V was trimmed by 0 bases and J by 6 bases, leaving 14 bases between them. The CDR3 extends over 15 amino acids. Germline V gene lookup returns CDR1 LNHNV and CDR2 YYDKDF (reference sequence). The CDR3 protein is CATSREGALGAEAFF. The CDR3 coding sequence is TGTGCCACCAGCAGAGAGGGGGCCCTTGGGGCTGAAGCTTTCTTT.

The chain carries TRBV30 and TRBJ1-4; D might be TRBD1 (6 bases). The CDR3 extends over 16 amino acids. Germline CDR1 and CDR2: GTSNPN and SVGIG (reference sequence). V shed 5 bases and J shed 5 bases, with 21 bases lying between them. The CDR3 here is CAWARGQPRTNEKLFF. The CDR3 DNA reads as TGTGCCTGGGCGAGAGGACAGCCGAGGACAAATGAAAAACTGTTTTTT.

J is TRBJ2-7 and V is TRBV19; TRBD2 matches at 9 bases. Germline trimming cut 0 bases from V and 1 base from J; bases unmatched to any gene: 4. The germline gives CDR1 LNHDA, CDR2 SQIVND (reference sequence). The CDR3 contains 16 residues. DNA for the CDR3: TGTGCCAGTAGTATAGAGGAGACTAGCGGATCCTACGAGCAGTACTTC. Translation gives CASSIEETSGSYEQYF.

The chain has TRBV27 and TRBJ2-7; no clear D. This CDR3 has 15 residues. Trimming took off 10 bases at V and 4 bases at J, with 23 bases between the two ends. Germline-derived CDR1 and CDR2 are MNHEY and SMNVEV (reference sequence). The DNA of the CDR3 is TGTGCCACCAGCCCGCGTGGGATCGATCTTTACGAGCAGTACTTC. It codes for CATSPRGIDLYEQYF.

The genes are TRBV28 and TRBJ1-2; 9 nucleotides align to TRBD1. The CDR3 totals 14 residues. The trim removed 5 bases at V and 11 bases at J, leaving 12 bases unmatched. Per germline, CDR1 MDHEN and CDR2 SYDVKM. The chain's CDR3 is CASSTTGGPGFYTF. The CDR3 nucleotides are TGTGCCAGCAGTACCACAGGGGGCCCTGGGTTTTACACCTTC.

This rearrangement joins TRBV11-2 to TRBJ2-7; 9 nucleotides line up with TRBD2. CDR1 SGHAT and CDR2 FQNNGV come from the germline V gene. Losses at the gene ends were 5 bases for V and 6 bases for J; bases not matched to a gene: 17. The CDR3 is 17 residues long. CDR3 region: CASSPFYQRTSDVEQYF. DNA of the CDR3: TGTGCCAGCAGCCCCTTCTACCAGAGGACTAGCGACGTCGAGCAGTACTTC.

The CDR3 reads CASSLTLGIVVGGVLGAQYF. The CDR3 nucleotides read TGTGCCAGCAGCTTAACCTTAGGCATAGTGGTGGGAGGGGTCCTAGGGGCCCAGTACTTC. The rearrangement uses TRBV7-3 and TRBJ2-5, with 7 bases identical to TRBD2. V shed 0 bases and J 9 bases; nucleotides not matched to a gene: 25. The CDR3 contains 20 residues. The germline CDR1 and CDR2 sequences are SGHTA and FQGTGA.

CDR3 in DNA: TGTGCCAGTAGTATGGGGGGACAGGGGCCCTCCAAGCAGTACTTC. It encodes CASSMGGQGPSKQYF. V and J are TRBV19 and TRBJ2-7; 10 bases match TRBD1. V dropped 3 bases and J dropped 8; count of bases not matched to a gene: 10. From germline, CDR1 is LNHDA and CDR2 SQIVND (reference sequence). The CDR3 is 15 residues long.

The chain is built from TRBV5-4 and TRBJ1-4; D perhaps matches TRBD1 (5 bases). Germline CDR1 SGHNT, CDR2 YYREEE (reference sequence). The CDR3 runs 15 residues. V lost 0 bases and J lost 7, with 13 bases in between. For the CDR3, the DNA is TGTGCCAGCAGCTTGGATCGAGGGGTTAGTGAAAAACTGTTTTTT. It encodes CASSLDRGVSEKLFF.

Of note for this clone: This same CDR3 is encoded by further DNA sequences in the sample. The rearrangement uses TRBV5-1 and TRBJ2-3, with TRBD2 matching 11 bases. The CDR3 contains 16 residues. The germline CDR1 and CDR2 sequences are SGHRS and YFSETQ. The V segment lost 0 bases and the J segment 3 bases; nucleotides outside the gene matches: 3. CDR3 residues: CASSLGGLADTDTQYF. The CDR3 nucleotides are TGCGCCAGCAGCTTGGGGGGACTAGCGGATACAGATACGCAGTATTTT.

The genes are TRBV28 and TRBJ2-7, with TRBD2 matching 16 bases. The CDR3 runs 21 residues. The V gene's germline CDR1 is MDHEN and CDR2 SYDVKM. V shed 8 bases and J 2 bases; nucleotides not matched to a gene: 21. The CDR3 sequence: CASGGGLAGGPFLAKPYEQYF. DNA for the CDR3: TGTGCCAGCGGAGGGGGACTAGCGGGAGGGCCCTTTCTGGCAAAACCCTACGAGCAGTACTTC.